This T cell receptor (beta chain) emerged from a study of blood T cell repertoires in COVID-19. Data came from immunoSEQ multiplex PCR; TCRdb stores just in-frame clones and leaves some out. The profile covers a few hundred thousand clones, with 82% appearing a single time and roughly 3.5% taken by the ten largest. For this clone: Other nucleotide sequences from this sample produce the same CDR3.

The CDR3 totals 12 residues. The germline V gene has CDR1 MNHEY and CDR2 SVGAGI. V was pared by 3 bases and J by 6 bases, with 1 base of the junction left unmatched. The chain couples TRBV6-5 to TRBJ1-2; 7 bases match TRBD1. The TCR originated in a woman aged 55-75 years who had recovered from COVID-19. What was sequenced was PBMCs or T cells enriched from blood (not recorded which). The CDR3 protein is CASSYTGDGYTF. In DNA form, the CDR3 reads TGTGCCAGCAGTTATACAGGGGATGGCTACACCTTC.